A single sample gave rise to the 2 T cell receptor beta chains below, sequenced in a study of identical twins. In TCRdb, the 5' RACE reads were re-called with MiXCR into one record per CDR3 protein. The sample has roughly 1.6 million distinct CDR3 sequences, 32% seen once. The sequencing sample was made of cord blood. The receptors originated from a newborn girl in good health.

The count of this clonotype is one. At one end, the junction sequence differs from germline, possibly due to a read error. V usage is TRBV6-5 and J usage is TRBJ2-5; 11 bases align to TRBD2. Germline assignment: CDR1 MNHEY and CDR2 SVGAGI. The CDR3 is 18 amino acids. CDR3 sequence (DNA): TGTGCCAGCAGTTACTCTGGGCTAGCGGGGGGAGACCAAGAGGCCCAGTACTTC. It translates to CASSYSGLAGGDQEAQYF.

This clonotype was seen ten or more times. The V call is TRBV4-2, the J call TRBJ1-2; possible D gene TRBD1, 5 bases. V was trimmed by 1 base and J by 6 bases, leaving 18 bases between them. The germline gives CDR1 LGHNA, CDR2 YNFKEQ. CDR3 length: 16 residues. CDR3 in DNA: TGTGCCAGCAGCCAAGGTCAAGGGGTGGATTATGATGGCTACACCTTC. Its protein product is CASSQGQGVDYDGYTF.